The 21 T cell receptor beta chains below were found in one sample sequenced in a study of blood T cell repertoires in COVID-19. Profiled with immunoSEQ multiplex PCR; TCRdb holds only in-frame clones, not every one. The sample records about 270,000 clones, under 90% being singletons. The sample consisted of peripheral blood. These receptors were obtained from a woman aged 18 to 35 with acute or convalescent COVID-19.

The chain recombines TRBV7-8 with TRBJ2-7, with D perhaps matching TRBD2 (5 bases). This CDR3 comprises 13 residues. V was shortened by 0 bases and J by 3 bases, with 6 bases between the two germline ends. Germline assignment: CDR1 SGHVS and CDR2 FQNEAQ. CDR3 region: CASSLAGDYEQYF. The DNA for the CDR3 is TGTGCCAGCAGCTTAGCGGGAGACTACGAGCAGTACTTC. The whole variable domain, remainder taken from reference TRBV7-8 and TRBJ2-7, is GAGVSQSPRYKVAKRGQDVALRCDPISGHVSLFWYQQALGQGPEFLTYFQNEAQLDKSGLPSDRFFAERPEGSVSTLKIQRTQQEDSAVYLCASSLAGDYEQYFGPGTRLTVT.

The chain links TRBV4-3 to TRBJ2-7, with D maybe TRBD2 (5 bases). V was clipped by 1 base and J by 2 bases, with 15 bases between them. CDR3 length: 16 residues. CDR1 and CDR2 from the germline V gene are LGHNA and YSLEER. In DNA, the CDR3 is TGCGCCAGCAGCCAAGTGTATCGTGGGAGCGCCTACGAGCAGTACTTC. It is translated as CASSQVYRGSAYEQYF.

The chain couples TRBV5-1 to TRBJ1-1; TRBD1 is a possible D gene (6 bases). The CDR3 is 15 amino acids. Germline V lookup: CDR1 SGHRS, CDR2 YFSETQ. The germline V and J ends were trimmed by 3 bases and 4 bases, with 16 bases remaining between them. CDR3 region: CASSYTGPGTTEAFF. In nucleotides, the CDR3 is TGCGCCAGCAGCTACACAGGGCCTGGGACCACTGAAGCTTTCTTT.

V and J are TRBV5-4 and TRBJ1-3; maybe TRBD1 (5 bases). V was shortened by 4 bases and J by 2 bases, with 16 bases between the two germline ends. Germline V gives CDR1 SGHNT, CDR2 YYREEE (reference sequence). This CDR3 has 16 residues. The CDR3 DNA is TGTGCCAGCAGCCTGGACGGGGGAGTCCCTGGAAACACCATATATTTT. This sequence encodes CASSLDGGVPGNTIYF.

This clone was seen more than once but under ten times. The rearrangement uses TRBV7-9 and TRBJ2-7; TRBD2 agrees at 13 bases. V gave up 4 bases and J gave up 5 bases; unmatched junction bases: 5. Germline CDR1 reads SEHNR; CDR2 reads FQNEAQ (reference sequence). The CDR3 contains 15 residues. The CDR3 bases are TGTGCCAGCAGCTCAACTAGCGGGAGGGCCGACGAGCAGTACTTC. Encoded protein: CASSSTSGRADEQYF.

The rearrangement uses TRBV29-1 and TRBJ1-1; possibly TRBD1 for D (5 bases). The V and J ends lost 6 bases and 4 bases respectively, with 15 bases between them. Germline CDR1 and CDR2: SQVTM and ANQGSEA. This CDR3 comprises 13 residues. The CDR3: CSVDIEVGTEAFF. Here the CDR3 DNA reads TGCAGCGTGGACATCGAAGTTGGCACTGAAGCTTTCTTT.

This chain connects TRBV3-1 (or the pseudogene TRBV3-2) to TRBJ2-1; TRBD1 matches at 7 bases. Germline lookup yields CDR1 LGHDT and CDR2 YNNKEL (reference sequence). V trimming: 6 bases; J trimming: 6 bases; junction bases outside the gene matches: 5. This CDR3 is built from 13 residues. The CDR3 protein is CASSFGTVNEQFF. In DNA form, the CDR3 reads TGTGCCAGCAGTTTTGGGACAGTCAATGAGCAGTTCTTC.

V is TRBV7-2 and J is TRBJ1-5; the match to TRBD1 covers 8 bases. The CDR3 runs 13 residues. Trimming cost V 5 bases and J 7 bases; bases outside gene matches: 4. Germline CDR1 SGHTA, CDR2 FQGNSA. CDR3 sequence (DNA): TGTGCCAGCAGCCAGGACAGGGACCAGCCCCAGCATTTT. Its translation: CASSQDRDQPQHF.

The J gene is TRBJ2-1, the V gene TRBV14; 10 positions agree with TRBD2. The germline CDR1 and CDR2 sequences are SGHDN and FVKESK. The trim removed 2 bases at V and 2 bases at J, leaving 6 bases unmatched. This CDR3 spans 17 amino acids. This CDR3 reads CASSQPQLAGAYNEQFF. The DNA for the CDR3 is TGTGCCAGCAGCCAACCCCAGCTAGCGGGGGCCTACAATGAGCAGTTCTTC.

CDR3 in DNA: TGTGCCAGCAGCCAACAGGGTGGTAACACTGAAGCTTTCTTT. It encodes CASSQQGGNTEAFF. V is TRBV6-4 and J is TRBJ1-1; TRBD1 is a possible D gene (6 bases). CDR1 is MRHNA, CDR2 SNTAGT, per germline. Trimming stripped 6 bases from V and 2 bases from J, with 13 bases between. CDR3 size: 14 residues.

This chain connects TRBV24-1 to TRBJ2-3, with D unclear. Trimming took 5 bases from V and 6 from J, leaving 11 bases between them. In germline, CDR1 is KGHDR, CDR2 SFDVKD. The CDR3 totals 13 residues. The CDR3 region is CATSAYPVDTQYF. The CDR3 nucleotides are TGTGCCACCAGTGCCTACCCGGTGGATACGCAGTATTTT.

V usage is TRBV7-3 and J usage is TRBJ1-2; no clear D gene. Germline-derived CDR1 and CDR2 are SGHTA and FQGTGA. The germline V and J ends were trimmed by 5 bases and 4 bases, with 11 bases remaining between them. The CDR3 has 13 amino acids. This CDR3 reads CASSPGGFYGYTF. CDR3 DNA: TGTGCCAGCAGCCCCGGCGGATTCTATGGCTACACCTTC. Looking up the rest from reference TRBV7-3 and TRBJ1-2 gives the full variable domain: GAGVSQTPSNKVTEKGKYVELRCDPISGHTALYWYRQSLGQGPEFLIYFQGTGAADDSGLPNDRFFAVRPEGSVSTLKIQRTERGDSAVYLCASSPGGFYGYTFGSGTRLTVV.

This chain joins TRBV15 and TRBJ1-1; D is unresolved. The germline CDR1 and CDR2 sequences are LNHNV and YYDKDF (reference sequence). The V end lost 8 bases, the J end lost 3 bases, and 13 bases lay between the germline ends. There are 13 residues in the CDR3. The CDR3 sequence is CATEADGDTEAFF. The CDR3 DNA is TGTGCCACCGAGGCGGACGGGGACACTGAAGCTTTCTTT. The full variable domain, completed using reference TRBV15 and TRBJ1-1, is DAMVIQNPRYQVTQFGKPVTLSCSQTLNHNVMYWYQQKSSQAPKLLFHYYDKDFNNEADTPDNFQSRRPNTSFCFLDIRSPGLGDTAMYLCATEADGDTEAFFGQGTRLTVV.

V and J are TRBV28 and TRBJ1-1, with 7 bases aligning to TRBD1. Germline V CDR1 and CDR2: MDHEN, SYDVKM. The CDR3 has 14 amino acids. The junction had 9 bases not matched to a gene; V was cut back by 6 bases and J by 5 bases. In nucleotides, the CDR3 is TGTGCCAGCAGGGTACAGGGGTGGGGAACTGAAGCTTTCTTT. Its translation: CASRVQGWGTEAFF.

This clone appeared a single time. The chain links TRBV23-1 to TRBJ1-1; D unclear. TRBV23-1 is marked as an open reading frame, function uncertain. CDR3 size: 13 residues. Trimming removed 6 bases at V and 1 base at J, with 9 bases between. In DNA form, the CDR3 reads TGCGCCAGCAGATTTACAGCGAACACTGAAGCTTTCTTT. Translation gives CASRFTANTEAFF.

The chain couples TRBV6-6 to TRBJ2-7; D may be TRBD2 (5 bases). The CDR3 runs to 15 residues. V lost 5 bases, J lost 3 bases, and 17 bases lay in between. Germline values: CDR1 MNHNY, CDR2 SVGAGI (reference sequence). The CDR3 coding sequence is TGTGCCAGCAGTCCGGGGTTCTCCTTCTACTACGAGCAGTACTTC. Amino acid sequence: CASSPGFSFYYEQYF.

V usage is TRBV9 and J usage is TRBJ2-1; 7 bases fit TRBD2. The CDR3 loop spans 16 amino acids. Germline-derived CDR1 and CDR2 are SGDLS and YYNGEE. Trimming removed 4 bases from V and 4 bases from J; junction bases left unmatched: 11. The CDR3 DNA is TGTGCCAGCAGCCCACACGCCGAACTAGCGTACAATGAGCAGTTCTTC. This gives the protein CASSPHAELAYNEQFF.

For the CDR3, the DNA is TGTGCCAGCAGTTTAAAGGCAGGTTATAGCAATCAGCCCCAGCATTTT. Its translation: CASSLKAGYSNQPQHF. The genes are TRBV27 and TRBJ1-5; D remains ambiguous. V lost 2 bases, J lost 0 bases, and 11 bases lay in between. The length of the CDR3 is 16 residues. From germline, CDR1 is MNHEY and CDR2 SMNVEV (reference sequence).

This chain joins TRBV18 and TRBJ2-3; 12 nucleotides line up with TRBD2. This CDR3 contains 16 residues. Germline CDR1 is KGHSH and CDR2 is LQKENI. V trimming: 3 bases; J trimming: 5 bases; junction bases outside the gene matches: 6. In DNA, the CDR3 is TGTGCCAGCTCACCGACTAGCGGGAGTACTGTAGATACGCAGTATTTT. Amino acid sequence: CASSPTSGSTVDTQYF. Full variable domain (outside the CDR3, taken from reference TRBV18 and TRBJ2-3): NAGVMQNPRHLVRRRGQEARLRCSPMKGHSHVYWYRQLPEEGLKFMVYLQKENIIDESGMPKERFSAEFPKEGPSILRIQQVVRGDSAAYFCASSPTSGSTVDTQYFGPGTRLTVL.

The CDR3 nucleotides are TGTGCCAGCAGTTTTAACTCTGGAAACACCATATATTTT. It encodes CASSFNSGNTIYF. The V call is TRBV27, the J call TRBJ1-3; D ambiguous. Deletions cut 3 bases from V and 0 bases from J, with 3 bases between. The CDR3 covers 13 residues. From germline, CDR1 is MNHEY and CDR2 SMNVEV (reference sequence).

The chain recombines TRBV2 with TRBJ2-3; no clear D. Germline CDR1 is SNHLY and CDR2 is FYNNEI. The CDR3 totals 11 residues. Trimming shortened V by 9 bases and J by 10 bases, and 14 bases separated the two germline ends. As DNA, the CDR3 is TGTGCCAGTGAGACTTATAATTCGCAGTATTTT. Protein product: CASETYNSQYF. Variable domain in full (rest from reference TRBV2 and TRBJ2-3): EPEVTQTPSHQVTQMGQEVILRCVPISNHLYFYWYRQILGQKVEFLVSFYNNEISEKSEIFDDQFSVERPDGSNFTLKIRSTKLEDSAMYFCASETYNSQYFGPGTRLTVL.